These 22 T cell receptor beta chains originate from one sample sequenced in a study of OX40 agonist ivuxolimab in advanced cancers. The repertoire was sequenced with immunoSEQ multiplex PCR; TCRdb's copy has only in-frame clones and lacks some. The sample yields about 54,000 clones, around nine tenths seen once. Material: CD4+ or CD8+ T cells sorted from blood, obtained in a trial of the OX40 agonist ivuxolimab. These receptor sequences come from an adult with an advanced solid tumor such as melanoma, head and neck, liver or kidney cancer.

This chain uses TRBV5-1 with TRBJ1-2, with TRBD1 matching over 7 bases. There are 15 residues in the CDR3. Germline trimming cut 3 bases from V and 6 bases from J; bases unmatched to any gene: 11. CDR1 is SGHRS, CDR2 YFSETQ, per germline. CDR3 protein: CASSSVAGGENGYTF. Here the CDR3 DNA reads TGCGCCAGCAGCTCTGTGGCAGGGGGGGAGAATGGCTACACCTTC.

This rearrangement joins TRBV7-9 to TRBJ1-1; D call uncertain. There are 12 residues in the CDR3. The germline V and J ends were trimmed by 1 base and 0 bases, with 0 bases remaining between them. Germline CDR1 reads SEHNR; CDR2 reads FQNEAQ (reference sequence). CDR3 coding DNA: TGTGCCAGCAGCTTAGTGAACACTGAAGCTTTCTTT. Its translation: CASSLVNTEAFF.

CDR3 in amino acids: CASSPTQGETTEAFF. Here the CDR3 DNA reads TGTGCCAGCAGCCCGACACAGGGGGAGACCACTGAAGCTTTCTTT. V usage is TRBV7-9 and J usage is TRBJ1-1, with 8 bases matching TRBD1. The V segment lost 5 bases and the J segment 4 bases; nucleotides outside the gene matches: 9. CDR3 length equals 15 residues. CDR1 and CDR2 (germline): SEHNR, FQNEAQ (reference sequence).

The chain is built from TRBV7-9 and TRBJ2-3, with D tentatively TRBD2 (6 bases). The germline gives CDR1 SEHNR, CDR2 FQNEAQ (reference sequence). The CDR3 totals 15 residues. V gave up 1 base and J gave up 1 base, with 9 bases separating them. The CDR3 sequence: CASSLDSSGTDTQYF. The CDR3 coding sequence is TGTGCCAGCAGCTTAGATTCTAGCGGCACAGATACGCAGTATTTT.

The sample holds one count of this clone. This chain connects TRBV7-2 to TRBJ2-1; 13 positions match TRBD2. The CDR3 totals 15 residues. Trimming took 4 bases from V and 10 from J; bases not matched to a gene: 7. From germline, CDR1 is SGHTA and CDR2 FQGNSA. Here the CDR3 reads CASSSGTSGKKEQFF. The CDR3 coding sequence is TGTGCCAGCAGCTCCGGGACTAGCGGGAAGAAAGAGCAGTTCTTC.

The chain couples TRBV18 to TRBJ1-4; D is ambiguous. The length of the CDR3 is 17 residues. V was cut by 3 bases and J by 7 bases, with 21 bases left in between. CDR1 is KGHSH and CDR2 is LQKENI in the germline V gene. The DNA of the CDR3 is TGTGCCAGCTCACCCTCCTTGATGGGGAGTCGCGTTGAAAAACTGTTTTTT. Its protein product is CASSPSLMGSRVEKLFF.

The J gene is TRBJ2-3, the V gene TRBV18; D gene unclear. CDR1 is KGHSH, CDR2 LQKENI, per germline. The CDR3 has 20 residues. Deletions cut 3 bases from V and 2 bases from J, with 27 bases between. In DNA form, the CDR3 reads TGTGCCAGCTCACCCAAACGCGTGGGCTTGCAGGCCGGTAACACAGATACGCAGTATTTT. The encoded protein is CASSPKRVGLQAGNTDTQYF.

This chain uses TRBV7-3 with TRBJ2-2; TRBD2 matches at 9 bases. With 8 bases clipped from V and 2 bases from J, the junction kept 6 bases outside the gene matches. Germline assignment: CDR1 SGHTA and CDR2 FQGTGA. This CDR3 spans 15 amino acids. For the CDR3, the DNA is TGTGCCAGCTCGGGACTAGCAGATAACACCGGGGAGCTGTTTTTT. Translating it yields CASSGLADNTGELFF.

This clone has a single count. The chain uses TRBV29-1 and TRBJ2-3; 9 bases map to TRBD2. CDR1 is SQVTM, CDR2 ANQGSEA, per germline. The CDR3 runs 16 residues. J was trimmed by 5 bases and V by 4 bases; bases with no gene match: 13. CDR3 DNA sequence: TGCAGCGTTGTGGGCCTAGCGGGGCCACGAGGAGATACGCAGTATTTT. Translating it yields CSVVGLAGPRGDTQYF.

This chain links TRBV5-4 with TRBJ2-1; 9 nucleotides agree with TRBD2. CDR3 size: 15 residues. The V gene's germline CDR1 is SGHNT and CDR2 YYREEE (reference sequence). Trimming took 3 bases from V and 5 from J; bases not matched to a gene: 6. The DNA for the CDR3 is TGTGCCAGCAGCTACGAGCGGGAGGCCCACAATGAGCAGTTCTTC. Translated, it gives CASSYEREAHNEQFF.

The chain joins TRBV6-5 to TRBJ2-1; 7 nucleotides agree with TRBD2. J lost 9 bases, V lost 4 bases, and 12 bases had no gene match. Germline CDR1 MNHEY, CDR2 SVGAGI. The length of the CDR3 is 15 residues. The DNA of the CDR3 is TGTGCCAGCAGTTGGTCCGGGACTAAGCACGGTGAGCAGTTCTTC. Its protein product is CASSWSGTKHGEQFF.

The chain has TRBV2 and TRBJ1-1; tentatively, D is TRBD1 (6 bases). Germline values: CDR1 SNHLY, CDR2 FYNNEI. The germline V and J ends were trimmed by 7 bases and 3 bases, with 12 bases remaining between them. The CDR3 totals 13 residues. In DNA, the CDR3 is TGTGCCAGCACCGACAGGTGGGACACTGAAGCTTTCTTT. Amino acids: CASTDRWDTEAFF.

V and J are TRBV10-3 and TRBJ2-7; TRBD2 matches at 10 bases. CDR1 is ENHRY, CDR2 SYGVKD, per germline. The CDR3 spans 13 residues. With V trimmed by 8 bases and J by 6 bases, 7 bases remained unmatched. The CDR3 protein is CAIAASGSSEQYF. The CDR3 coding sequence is TGTGCCATCGCGGCTAGCGGGAGTAGCGAGCAGTACTTC.

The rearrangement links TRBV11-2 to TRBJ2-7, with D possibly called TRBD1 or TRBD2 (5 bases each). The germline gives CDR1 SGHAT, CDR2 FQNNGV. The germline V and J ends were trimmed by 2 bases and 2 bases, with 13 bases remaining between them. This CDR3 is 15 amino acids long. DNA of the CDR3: TGTGCCAGCAGCTTATCCACGGGACCAACCTACGAGCAGTACTTC. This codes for CASSLSTGPTYEQYF.

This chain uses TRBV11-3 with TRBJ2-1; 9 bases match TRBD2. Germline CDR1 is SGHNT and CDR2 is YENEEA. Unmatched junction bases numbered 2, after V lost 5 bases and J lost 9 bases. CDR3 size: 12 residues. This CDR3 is CASSLTSGEQFF. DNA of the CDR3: TGTGCCAGCAGCCTGACTAGCGGTGAGCAGTTCTTC.

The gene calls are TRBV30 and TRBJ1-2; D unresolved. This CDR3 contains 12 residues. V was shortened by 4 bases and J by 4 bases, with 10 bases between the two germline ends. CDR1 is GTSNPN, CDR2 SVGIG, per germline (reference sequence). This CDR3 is CAWIQTTYGYTF. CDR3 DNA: TGTGCCTGGATACAGACCACCTATGGCTACACCTTC.

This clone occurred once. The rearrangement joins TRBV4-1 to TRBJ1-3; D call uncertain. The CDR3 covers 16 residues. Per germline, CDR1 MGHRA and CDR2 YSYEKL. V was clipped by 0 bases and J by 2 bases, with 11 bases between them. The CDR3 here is CASSQDPPLPGNTIYF. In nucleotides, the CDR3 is TGCGCCAGCAGCCAAGACCCTCCCCTTCCTGGAAACACCATATATTTT.

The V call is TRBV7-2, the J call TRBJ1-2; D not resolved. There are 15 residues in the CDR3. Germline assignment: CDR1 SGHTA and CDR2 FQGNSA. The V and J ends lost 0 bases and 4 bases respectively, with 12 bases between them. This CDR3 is CASSLADGHSYGYTF. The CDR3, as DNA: TGTGCCAGCAGCTTAGCAGACGGGCATTCCTATGGCTACACCTTC.

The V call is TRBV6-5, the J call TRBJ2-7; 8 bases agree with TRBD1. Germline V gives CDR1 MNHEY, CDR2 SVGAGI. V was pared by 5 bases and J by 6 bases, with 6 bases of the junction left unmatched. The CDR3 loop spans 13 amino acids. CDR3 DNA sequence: TGTGCCAGCAGTCGGACAGGGAGGTCCGAGCAGTACTTC. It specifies CASSRTGRSEQYF.

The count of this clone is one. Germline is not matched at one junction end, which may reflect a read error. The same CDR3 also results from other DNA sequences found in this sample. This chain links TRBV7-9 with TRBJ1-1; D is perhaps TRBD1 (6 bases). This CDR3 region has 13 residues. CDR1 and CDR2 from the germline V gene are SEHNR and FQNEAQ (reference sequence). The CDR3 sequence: CASSSQGNTEAFF. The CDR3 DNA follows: TGTGCCAGCAGCAGTCAGGGGAACACCGAAGCTTTCTTT.

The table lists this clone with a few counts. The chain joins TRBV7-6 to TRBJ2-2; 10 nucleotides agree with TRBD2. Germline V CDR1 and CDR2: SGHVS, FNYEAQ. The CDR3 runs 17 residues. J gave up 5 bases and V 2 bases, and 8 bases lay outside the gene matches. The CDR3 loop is CASSLLSTSGITGELFF. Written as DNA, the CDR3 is TGTGCCAGCAGCTTACTCTCTACTAGCGGGATTACCGGGGAGCTGTTTTTT.

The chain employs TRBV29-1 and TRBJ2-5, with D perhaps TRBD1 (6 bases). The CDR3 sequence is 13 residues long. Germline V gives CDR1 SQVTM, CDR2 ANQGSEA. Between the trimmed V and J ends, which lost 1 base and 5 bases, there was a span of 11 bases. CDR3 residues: CSVEAGAGETQYF. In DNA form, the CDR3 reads TGCAGCGTTGAAGCAGGGGCAGGGGAGACCCAGTACTTC.